This T cell receptor (beta chain) was recorded in a study of blood T cell repertoires in COVID-19. Study-wide background: In each case, the material was cDNA or gDNA derived from T cells, B-cell-depleted T cells, or PBMCs.

V lost 7 bases to trimming and J lost 2 bases, with 11 bases between them. Germline CDR1 WNHNN, CDR2 SYGVQD (reference sequence). This CDR3 has 14 amino acids. In terms of age and location, participants ranged from roughly 18 to 100 years and lived in approximately 26 US areas. Recovery among Cohort 3 donors was established by two negative PCRs, clearance, or symptom resolution. This table comes from immunoSEQ multiplex PCR, and its TCRdb copy is limited to in-frame clones, with some not included. The sample comprises roughly 170,000 clones, 70% to 80% of which are singletons, and 17% rests with the top ten.

The clonotype originates from a woman aged 50 to 65 who had recovered from COVID-19. V gene TRBV10-1 combines with J gene TRBJ2-2; unclear D gene. Sequenced input: PBMCs or T cells enriched from blood (not recorded which). CDR3 nucleotide sequence: TGCGCCAGCAATACACACAGAAACACCGGGGAGCTGTTTTTT. It encodes CASNTHRNTGELFF.